This note documents a single T cell receptor beta chain sequence. This clonotype was detected ten times or more. There is no known antigen for this receptor. Per-base quality was not reported, and no clone a single base away is much larger than it. The entry originates in a study of T cell repertoires in cytomegalovirus infection (dated by TCRdb to between 2018 and 2021). Notes on the research overall: Donor HLA type was relevant to the analysis, as public TCR beta signatures indicated carriage of CMV infection together with the matching HLA type. What the work shows at the level of the full study, not this receptor alone: The ex vivo response was dominated by HLA-C-restricted CMV-specific TCR beta clonotypes, which also provided the single most frequent clonotype in two of eight donors. Carriers of CMV infection plus the relevant HLA type were discriminated by the cumulative frequency of public TCR beta family members in the study cohort and in an independent roughly 370-donor cohort.

Sequencing was performed on an Illumina HiSeq 1500. The public sequencing data were trimmed at Q25 with fastp and processed into clonotypes with MiXCR by TCRdb, which kept only in-frame beta chains. Rows are unified per CDR3 protein, each entry keeping the most common DNA and genes. For this sample there are approximately 630,000 distinct CDR3 sequences; 24% appear just once. Clones ranked in the top ten supply roughly 8% of the sample. The junction shows trimming of 5 bases on V and 1 base on J, and the gene matches do not reach 2 bases of it. Inclusive of the bounding cysteine and phenylalanine, the CDR3 is 14 residues long. Only the CDR3 DNA stays, 42 bases, in frame from base 1. For CDR1 and CDR2, the germline V gene lists SGHTA and FQGTGA.

Sequences were obtained from CD8+ T cells from PBMCs. This TCR came from a human donor in good health (CMV status not recorded). Some clones in this sample may be carry-over from other donors' samples. The chain uses TRBV7-3 and TRBJ1-5, with 7 junctional bases fitting TRBD1. Here is the DNA: TGTGCCAGCAGCAAACAGGGGAGCAATCAGCCCCAGCATTTT. Translation gives CASSKQGSNQPQHF.